This TCR beta chain was recovered during a study of technical replicates of blood from a handful of donors. Only in-frame clones appear in the TCRdb table, and some are missing; sequencing was by immunoSEQ multiplex PCR. The data contain just over 95,000 clones, approximately 96% of them singletons. The CDR3 consists of 13 residues. The V end was cut by 6 bases, the J end by 2 bases, with 10 bases between. CDR1 is SNHLY and CDR2 is FYNNEI in the germline V gene. The sequence was collected from a human donor in good health. The chain couples TRBV2 to TRBJ1-2; unclear D gene. The source material was T cells isolated from PBMCs. The CDR3 bases are TGTGCCAGCAGGCAAGACGGGAACTATGGCTACACCTTC. Its translation: CASRQDGNYGYTF.